What follows describes a single T cell receptor beta chain. V shed 4 bases, J shed 1 base, and the junction held 3 bases outside the gene matches. Germline lookup yields CDR1 ENHRY and CDR2 SYGVKD. CDR3 size: 17 residues. As for treatment: roughly 20 received Ad26.COV2.S at low or high dose, single or two shots; 5 received placebo; per-sample allocation not given. Sampling occurred on day 63 after the first vaccine or placebo injection. This person who donated was an adult of 18-55 years in Boston. The sample belongs to a study of Ad26.COV2.S vaccination and SARS-CoV-2 variants. Across the study: Vaccine-arm donor from the placebo-controlled COV1001 Ad26.COV2.S trial. In the study, Ad26.COV2.S was injected intramuscularly once, or twice 56 days apart.

Assay used: immunoSEQ multiplex PCR; TCRdb lists only in-frame clones, some missing. The sample includes 360,000 or so clones, around nine tenths seen only once; the top ten take about 1.9%. The chain is built from TRBV10-3 and TRBJ2-3, with 15 positions matching TRBD2. The clonotype comes from a person between 18 and 65 years old who received the Ad26.COV2.S COVID-19 vaccine or a placebo. Sample: peripheral blood, taken in a trial of Ad26.COV2.S vaccine versus placebo. CDR3 protein: CAISGRTSGRGTDTQYF. The CDR3 coding sequence is TGTGCCATCAGTGGCCGGACTAGCGGGAGGGGCACAGATACGCAGTATTTT.